These 5 T cell receptor beta chains originate from one sample sequenced in a study of beta chain features in type 1 diabetes. Isolated RNA was reverse transcribed in full, so expressed TCRB transcripts were sequenced. Here immunoSEQ multiplex PCR was the method, and the copy in TCRdb shows in-frame clones only, minus some. This sample has under 400,000 clones, with roughly 21% found just once. The sequenced material came from naive CD4+ T cells from blood. Receptors originate from a woman between 18 and 30 years old in good health.

V and J are TRBV7-2 and TRBJ1-1; tentative D call: TRBD1 (5 bases). CDR1 and CDR2 (germline): SGHTA, FQGNSA. The V end lost 3 bases, the J end lost 11 bases, and 10 bases lay between the germline ends. The CDR3 runs 11 residues. As DNA, the CDR3 is TGTGCCAGCAGCTTGGGACTCTGGGCTTTCTTT. This encodes CASSLGLWAFF.

The chain links TRBV7-6 to TRBJ2-1, with D uncertain. Germline V gene sequence: CDR1 SGHVS, CDR2 FNYEAQ. CDR3 length: 15 amino acids. V lost 7 bases, J lost 5 bases, and 18 bases lay in between. For the CDR3, the DNA is TGTGCCAGCAATCAAGGCCAGCCTAGTGACAATGAGCAGTTCTTC. It specifies CASNQGQPSDNEQFF.

This clone was detected only a few times. The V call is TRBV15, the J call TRBJ1-2; TRBD1 agrees at 8 bases. The V and J ends lost 1 base and 6 bases, in that order; junction bases with no gene match: 7. Germline CDR1 reads LNHNV; CDR2 reads YYDKDF (reference sequence). CDR3 size: 15 residues. The CDR3 nucleotides read TGTGCCACCAGCAGAGTTCGGCAGGGGGCGGATGGCTACACCTTC. Protein: CATSRVRQGADGYTF.

This clone appeared a few times. The gene calls are TRBV29-1 and TRBJ2-2; D possibly corresponds to TRBD1 (6 bases). Germline V gene data show CDR1 as SQVTM and CDR2 as ANQGSEA. Trimming removed 7 bases at V and 6 bases at J, with 12 bases between. The CDR3 loop spans 12 amino acids. This CDR3 is CSGKQGAGELFF. CDR3 bases: TGCAGCGGGAAACAGGGAGCCGGGGAGCTGTTTTTT.

This clone was seen more than once but under ten times. The V gene is TRBV11-2, the J gene TRBJ2-1; 7 bases are a match to TRBD2. V trimming: 1 base; J trimming: 5 bases; junction bases outside the gene matches: 5. CDR3 length equals 15 residues. Germline CDR1 reads SGHAT; CDR2 reads FQNNGV. The CDR3 DNA follows: TGTGCCAGCAGCTTAGGGACTAGGGTCAACAATGAGCAGTTCTTC. Translated: CASSLGTRVNNEQFF.